This TCR beta chain was obtained from a study of T-cell memory formation after mild COVID-19. This clonotype came up a few times. No antigen is known for it. Employing constant-segment primers, 5'RACE generated TCR alpha and TCR beta cDNA libraries bearing sample barcodes and UMIs. Each CDR3 protein gets one entry after TCRdb re-called the 5' RACE reads with MiXCR. The repertoire has hundreds of thousands of distinct CDR3 sequences, about an eighth of them found once; the top ten carry about 20%. The CDR3 extends over 15 amino acids. The germline CDR1 and CDR2 sequences are SGHTA and FQGNSA. V lost 2 bases, J lost 2 bases, and 12 bases lay in between. Findings of the study overall: Largely, contracting CD4+ clones fell within CM and EM, and contracting CD8+ clones within EMRA.

Sequenced: PBMCs or a T cell subset sorted from them (not recorded which). This clonotype was sampled from a man younger than 35 who had mild COVID-19 (a few samples of this study predate the infection). Cell type and time point are not known. J is TRBJ1-2 and V is TRBV7-2; D is unclear. The CDR3 DNA reads as TGTGCCAGCAGCTTAAGAACAGTCGGCAACTATGGCTACACCTTC. Its protein product is CASSLRTVGNYGYTF.